This TCR beta chain was recovered during a study of T cell responses to AZD1222 COVID-19 vaccine. A note on this clone: Its antigen remains unknown.

The table came from immunoSEQ multiplex PCR; TCRdb's copy has only in-frame clones and leaves some out. The table has 200,000 or so clones, approximately 92% seen once; the top ten hold 8% to 13%. General study results and limits: Once two AZD1222 doses were given, Spike-specific TCR breadth and depth went up. Just a handful of AZD1222 recipients were seropositive at baseline. The span of vaccine-associated CD4 TCRs extended across spike, with dominance at 160-218 and 743-854. Among the donors, most were white British and more were female, and clonal diversity was possibly underestimated.

The sequenced sample was peripheral blood, obtained on day 0 of AZD1222 vaccination. The clonotype was recovered from an adult in good health.

CDR3 sequence: CAIRQGAGETQYF. CDR3 DNA: TGTGCCATCAGACAGGGGGCCGGGGAGACCCAGTACTTC. The gene calls are TRBV10-3 and TRBJ2-5, with 9 positions matching TRBD1. J lost 5 bases, V lost 6 bases, and 4 bases had no gene match. There are 13 residues in the CDR3. CDR1 is ENHRY, CDR2 SYGVKD, per germline.